Only a few counts were recorded for the clone carrying this TCR beta chain. Its antigen is unknown. The sequenced patients had an expansion of CD8+CD57+ cells seen by flow cytometry. Patients had not yet gotten any therapy when their blood was taken for sampling. The source of the sample is a study of CD8+CD57+ T cells in acquired aplastic anemia. Using genomic DNA as the template, TCR beta VDJ and CDR3 profiling was carried out. TCRdb fed the reads into MiXCR, producing one record per CDR3 protein. The repertoire has about 160,000 distinct CDR3 sequences, 45% to 55% of them found once; the top ten carry over 25%. Notes on the study in general: Found in both controls and patients were approximately 29 CD8+ CDR3 sequences.

CDR3 length: 15 amino acids. Trimming left V 1 base short and J 0 bases short, with 7 bases between. CDR1 is LGHDT, CDR2 YNNKEL, per germline (reference sequence). The receptor was isolated from a human donor with aplastic anemia. Sequencing input: sorted CD4+, CD8+, or CD8+CD57+ T cells (not recorded which) from PBMCs. The chain combines TRBV3-1 with TRBJ1-3; no clear D. The CDR3 DNA is TGTGCCAGCAGCCAAGGGCTTCTCTCTGGAAACACCATATATTTT. It specifies CASSQGLLSGNTIYF.